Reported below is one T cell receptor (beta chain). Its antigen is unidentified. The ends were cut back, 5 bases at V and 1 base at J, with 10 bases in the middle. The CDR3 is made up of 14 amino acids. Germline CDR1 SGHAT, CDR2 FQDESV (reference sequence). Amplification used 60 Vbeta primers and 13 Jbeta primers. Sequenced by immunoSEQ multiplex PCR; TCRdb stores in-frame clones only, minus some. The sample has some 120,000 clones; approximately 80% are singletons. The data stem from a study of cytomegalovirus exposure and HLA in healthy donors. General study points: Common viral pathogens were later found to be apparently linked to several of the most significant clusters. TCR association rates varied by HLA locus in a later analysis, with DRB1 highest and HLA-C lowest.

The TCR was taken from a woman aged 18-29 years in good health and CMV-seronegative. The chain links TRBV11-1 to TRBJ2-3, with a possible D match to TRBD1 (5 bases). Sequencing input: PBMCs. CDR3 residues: CASSGAMRTDTQYF. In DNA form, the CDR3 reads TGTGCCAGCAGCGGGGCCATGCGCACAGATACGCAGTATTTT.